This TCR beta chain was sequenced for a study of blood T cell repertoires in COVID-19. This clone was detected a few times. Authors' methods: Amplified reference gene primers provided the basis for estimating nucleated cell counts. The method was immunoSEQ multiplex PCR; TCRdb's version includes in-frame clones alone and lacks a portion of them. V, J and clone size were drawn from that table, and D and trimming were deduced from the DNA. The sample carries about 180,000 clones, about nine tenths recorded once. The receptor's source is a woman in her 30s with acute or convalescent COVID-19. Sequenced material: peripheral blood.

The CDR3 nucleotides read TGTGCCAGCAGTGACCAATACCGGGGGGACAATGAGCAGTTCTTC. This gives the protein CASSDQYRGDNEQFF. The V call is TRBV6-4, the J call TRBJ2-1; the match to TRBD2 covers 7 bases. The CDR3 is 15 amino acids. CDR1 is MRHNA and CDR2 is SNTAGT in the germline V gene. V lost 2 bases to trimming and J lost 5 bases; unmatched junction nucleotides: 6.